Listed below are T cell receptor beta chains from one sample, sequenced in a study of neurological immune-mediated disorders. TCRdb recomputed calls from the 5' RACE reads with MiXCR, one row per CDR3 protein. The sample gives just under 45,000 distinct CDR3 sequences, under 25% of which show up once; approximately 4.2% is in the top ten. Sequenced input: PBMCs. The receptors here all came from a man between 60 and 75 years old with HTLV-1-associated myelopathy (HAM/TSP). The CDR3 runs from the conserved cysteine through the conserved F or W. Each record gives: J gene, V gene, clone size, D gene, CDR3 DNA, CDR3 protein. D genes are given only for firm matches. The size entry is marked missing in some rows and otherwise reads once, few, many or a size class.

J gene: TRBJ1-5
V gene: TRBV5-1
clone size: NA
D gene: NA
CDR3 DNA: TGCGCCAGCAGCCCCGCTCCGGGGTTTTATCAGCCCCAGCATTTT
CDR3 protein: CASSPAPGFYQPQHF

J gene: TRBJ1-1
V gene: TRBV12-3/TRBV12-4
clone size: many
D gene: NA
CDR3 DNA: TGTGCCAGCAGCCCTTGGGGAACTGAAGCTTTCTTT
CDR3 protein: CASSPWGTEAFF

J gene: TRBJ1-4
V gene: TRBV20-1
clone size: NA
D gene: NA
CDR3 DNA: TGCAGTGCTATAAAAGGTGAAAAACTGTTTTTT
CDR3 protein: CSAIKGEKLFF

J gene: TRBJ1-5
V gene: TRBV20-1
clone size: many
D gene: TRBD1
CDR3 DNA: TGCAGTGCTGGACAGGGGGGGGGCAATCAGCCCCAGCATTTT
CDR3 protein: CSAGQGGGNQPQHF

J gene: TRBJ2-5
V gene: TRBV20-1
clone size: many
D gene: NA
CDR3 DNA: TGCAGTGCTTTAGAAGAGACCCAGTACTTC
CDR3 protein: CSALEETQYF

J gene: TRBJ2-7
V gene: TRBV27
clone size: many
D gene: NA
CDR3 DNA: TGTGCCAGCAGTGTCCGTATCTCCTACGAGCAGTACTTC
CDR3 protein: CASSVRISYEQYF

J gene: TRBJ2-1
V gene: TRBV5-1
clone size: many
D gene: NA
CDR3 DNA: TGCGCCAGCAGCTTGGTCGCCCAAGGAAATGAGCAGTTCTTC
CDR3 protein: CASSLVAQGNEQFF

J gene: TRBJ1-5
V gene: TRBV20-1
clone size: many
D gene: NA
CDR3 DNA: TGCAGTGCTAGGGAGATAAGCGGCCCCTCAAGCAATCAGCCCCAGCATTTT
CDR3 protein: CSAREISGPSSNQPQHF

J gene: TRBJ1-4
V gene: TRBV5-1
clone size: many
D gene: TRBD1
CDR3 DNA: TGCGCCAGCAGCTTGGAGCTACTCGAGGGACAGAGTAATGAAAAACTGTTTTTT
CDR3 protein: CASSLELLEGQSNEKLFF

J gene: TRBJ2-7
V gene: TRBV2
clone size: many
D gene: TRBD2
CDR3 DNA: TGTGCCAGCAGTATAGCGGGAGCTAGAGGATCCTACGAGCAGTACTTC
CDR3 protein: CASSIAGARGSYEQYF

J gene: TRBJ2-3
V gene: TRBV21-1
clone size: many
D gene: NA
CDR3 DNA: TGTGCCAGCAGCAAAGACCTGACAGATACGCAGTATTTT
CDR3 protein: CASSKDLTDTQYF

J gene: TRBJ1-6
V gene: TRBV5-6
clone size: many
D gene: NA
CDR3 DNA: TGTGCCAGCAGCCGTACACGGGCAGATTCACCCCTCCACTTT
CDR3 protein: CASSRTRADSPLHF

J gene: TRBJ2-5
V gene: TRBV9
clone size: many
D gene: NA
CDR3 DNA: TGTGCCAGCAGCGTAGCCGGCAGGGAAGGGGAGACCCAGTACTTC
CDR3 protein: CASSVAGREGETQYF

J gene: TRBJ2-1
V gene: TRBV5-1
clone size: many
D gene: TRBD1
CDR3 DNA: TGCGCCAGCAAGGAGGACAGGGGGTTCTTC
CDR3 protein: CASKEDRGFF

J gene: TRBJ2-3
V gene: TRBV5-1
clone size: many
D gene: TRBD2
CDR3 DNA: TGCGCCAGCAGCATGACTAGCGGGGCAGATACGCAGTATTTT
CDR3 protein: CASSMTSGADTQYF

J gene: TRBJ1-3
V gene: TRBV12-3/TRBV12-4
clone size: many
D gene: NA
CDR3 DNA: TGTGCCAGCAGCCTACGAAGGACAGTACTTAGCTCTGGAAACACCATATATTTT
CDR3 protein: CASSLRRTVLSSGNTIYF

J gene: TRBJ1-1
V gene: TRBV29-1
clone size: many
D gene: NA
CDR3 DNA: TGCAGCGTTGACAGGGTTGACACTGAAGCTTTCTTT
CDR3 protein: CSVDRVDTEAFF

J gene: TRBJ2-1
V gene: TRBV10-2
clone size: NA
D gene: NA
CDR3 DNA: TGCGCCAGCAGTGCCGGCAGACCAAACTCCTACAATGAGCAGTTCTTC
CDR3 protein: CASSAGRPNSYNEQFF

J gene: TRBJ2-3
V gene: TRBV5-1
clone size: many
D gene: TRBD2
CDR3 DNA: TGCGCCAGCGGACTAGCGGGAGAATCAGATACGCAGTATTTT
CDR3 protein: CASGLAGESDTQYF

J gene: TRBJ1-1
V gene: TRBV5-5
clone size: many
D gene: NA
CDR3 DNA: TGTGCCAGCAGCTTGCGGGGGGGGAACACTGAAGCTTTCTTT
CDR3 protein: CASSLRGGNTEAFF

J gene: TRBJ1-2
V gene: TRBV21-1
clone size: many
D gene: NA
CDR3 DNA: TGTGCCAGCAGCACCACCCGACAGCCTCAGGGGAACTATGGCTACACCTTC
CDR3 protein: CASSTTRQPQGNYGYTF

J gene: TRBJ2-5
V gene: TRBV6-5
clone size: NA
D gene: NA
CDR3 DNA: TGTGCCAGCAGTGTTAGCCGGCGATACCAAGAGACCCAGTACTTC
CDR3 protein: CASSVSRRYQETQYF

J gene: TRBJ2-7
V gene: TRBV10-3
clone size: many
D gene: TRBD1
CDR3 DNA: TGTGCCATATCTGGACAGGGATACGAGCAGTACTTC
CDR3 protein: CAISGQGYEQYF

J gene: TRBJ1-5
V gene: TRBV3-1
clone size: many
D gene: TRBD1
CDR3 DNA: TGTGCCAGCAGCCGGGGACAGGGGGGCAATCAGCCCCAGCATTTT
CDR3 protein: CASSRGQGGNQPQHF

J gene: TRBJ1-2
V gene: TRBV28
clone size: many
D gene: NA
CDR3 DNA: TGTGCCAGCAGTTTATTCGGGGCGAAGGGCTACACCTTC
CDR3 protein: CASSLFGAKGYTF

J gene: TRBJ2-2
V gene: TRBV18
clone size: many
D gene: TRBD1
CDR3 DNA: TGTGCCAGCTCCCCTGGACAGGGGAACACCGGGGAGCTGTTTTTT
CDR3 protein: CASSPGQGNTGELFF

J gene: TRBJ2-7
V gene: TRBV7-9
clone size: many
D gene: TRBD1
CDR3 DNA: TGTGCCAGCGGACCGGGACAGGGGGTCGGGGAGCAGTACTTC
CDR3 protein: CASGPGQGVGEQYF

J gene: TRBJ2-5
V gene: TRBV6-1
clone size: NA
D gene: NA
CDR3 DNA: TGTGCCAGCAGTGAGTCGGTCGGCGAGACCCAGTACTTC
CDR3 protein: CASSESVGETQYF

J gene: TRBJ2-3
V gene: TRBV7-6
clone size: many
D gene: TRBD2
CDR3 DNA: TGTGCCAGCAGCCCGACTAGCGGGATCACAGATACGCAGTATTTT
CDR3 protein: CASSPTSGITDTQYF

J gene: TRBJ2-1
V gene: TRBV5-1
clone size: NA
D gene: TRBD2
CDR3 DNA: TGCGCCAGCAGCCAAAGGACTAGCGCTAGCTCCTACAATGAGCAGTTCTTC
CDR3 protein: CASSQRTSASSYNEQFF

J gene: TRBJ1-5
V gene: TRBV3-1
clone size: many
D gene: NA
CDR3 DNA: TGTGCCAGCAGCCAAGCCGGGAACAATCAGCCCCAGCATTTT
CDR3 protein: CASSQAGNNQPQHF

J gene: TRBJ2-7
V gene: TRBV5-1
clone size: NA
D gene: TRBD1
CDR3 DNA: TGCGCCAGCAGCTCAACGGGGTGGACAGGGGACAACGAGCAGTACTTC
CDR3 protein: CASSSTGWTGDNEQYF

J gene: TRBJ2-5
V gene: TRBV5-1
clone size: many
D gene: NA
CDR3 DNA: TGCGCCAGCAGCTCGGGTTCCTCGGGGCAAGAGACCCAGTACTTC
CDR3 protein: CASSSGSSGQETQYF

J gene: TRBJ2-7
V gene: TRBV20-1
clone size: many
D gene: NA
CDR3 DNA: TGCAGTGCTAGGCTCACTCCGGCCGAGCAGTACTTC
CDR3 protein: CSARLTPAEQYF

J gene: TRBJ2-4
V gene: TRBV18
clone size: many
D gene: NA
CDR3 DNA: TGTGCCAGCTCCCCTTTAGACTTCCCAGGAAACATTCAGTACTTC
CDR3 protein: CASSPLDFPGNIQYF

J gene: TRBJ2-5
V gene: TRBV12-3/TRBV12-4
clone size: many
D gene: TRBD1
CDR3 DNA: TGTGCCAGCAGTGGGGACAGGGGGAGAGAGACCCAGTACTTC
CDR3 protein: CASSGDRGRETQYF

J gene: TRBJ1-1
V gene: TRBV7-9
clone size: many
D gene: NA
CDR3 DNA: TGTGCCAGCAGCTTGGGCCAGCTGAACACTGAAGCTTTCTTT
CDR3 protein: CASSLGQLNTEAFF

J gene: TRBJ2-7
V gene: TRBV9
clone size: medium-sized
D gene: TRBD1
CDR3 DNA: TGTGCCAGCAGCGGATCCGGACAGGGGTCGGGCGAGCAGTACTTC
CDR3 protein: CASSGSGQGSGEQYF

J gene: TRBJ2-7
V gene: TRBV5-1
clone size: once
D gene: TRBD1
CDR3 DNA: TGCGCCAGCAGCTTGGATGGACAGGGTGGCTACGAGCAGTACTTC
CDR3 protein: CASSLDGQGGYEQYF

J gene: TRBJ2-3
V gene: TRBV20-1
clone size: NA
D gene: NA
CDR3 DNA: TGCAGCACGCTTAAGACCCGGGGCACAGATACGCAGTATTTT
CDR3 protein: CSTLKTRGTDTQYF

J gene: TRBJ2-7
V gene: TRBV12-3/TRBV12-4
clone size: many
D gene: NA
CDR3 DNA: TGTGCCAGCAAACTCAACAGGGAACTCGAGCAGTACTTC
CDR3 protein: CASKLNRELEQYF

J gene: TRBJ2-5
V gene: TRBV21-1
clone size: many
D gene: NA
CDR3 DNA: TGTGCCAGCAGCAAAAAAGGCGGAGAGACCCAGTACTTC
CDR3 protein: CASSKKGGETQYF

J gene: TRBJ2-2
V gene: TRBV7-6
clone size: NA
D gene: TRBD1
CDR3 DNA: TGTGCCAGCAGCCCGGGGACAGGGGTTATCGGGGAGCTGTTTTTT
CDR3 protein: CASSPGTGVIGELFF

J gene: TRBJ2-1
V gene: TRBV2
clone size: many
D gene: NA
CDR3 DNA: TGTGCCAGCGAATCCGGGACGGGGGATGAGCAGTTCTTC
CDR3 protein: CASESGTGDEQFF

J gene: TRBJ1-1
V gene: TRBV12-3/TRBV12-4
clone size: many
D gene: TRBD1
CDR3 DNA: TGTGCCAGCAGTTCGACAGGGGTCACTGAAGCTTTCTTT
CDR3 protein: CASSSTGVTEAFF